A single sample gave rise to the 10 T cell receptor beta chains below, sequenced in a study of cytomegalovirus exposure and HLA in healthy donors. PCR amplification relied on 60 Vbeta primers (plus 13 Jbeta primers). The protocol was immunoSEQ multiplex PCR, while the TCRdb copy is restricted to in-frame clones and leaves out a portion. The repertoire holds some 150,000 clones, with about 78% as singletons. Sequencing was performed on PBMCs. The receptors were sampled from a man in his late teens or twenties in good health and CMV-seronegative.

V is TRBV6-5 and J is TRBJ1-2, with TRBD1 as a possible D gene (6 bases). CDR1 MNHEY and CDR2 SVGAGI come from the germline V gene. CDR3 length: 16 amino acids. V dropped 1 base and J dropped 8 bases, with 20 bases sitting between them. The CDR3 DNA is TGTGCCAGCAGTTACTACCCCACAGACAGGAGGAGCGGCTACACCTTC. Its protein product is CASSYYPTDRRSGYTF.

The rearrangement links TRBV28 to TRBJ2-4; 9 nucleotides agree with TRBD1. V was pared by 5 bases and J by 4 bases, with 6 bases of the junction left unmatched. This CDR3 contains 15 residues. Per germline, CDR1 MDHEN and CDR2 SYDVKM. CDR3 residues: CASSATGGKKNIQYF. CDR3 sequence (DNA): TGTGCCAGCAGTGCGACAGGGGGAAAGAAAAACATTCAGTACTTC.

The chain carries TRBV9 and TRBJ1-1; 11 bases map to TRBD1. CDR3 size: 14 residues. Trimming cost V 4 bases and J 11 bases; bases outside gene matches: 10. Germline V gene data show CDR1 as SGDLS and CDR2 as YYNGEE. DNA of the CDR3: TGTGCCAGCAGCTCTAGGACAGGGGGCGAGCAGGCTTTCTTT. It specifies CASSSRTGGEQAFF.

In DNA form, the CDR3 reads TGCGCCAGCAGCTTGGAGGGACAGGGGACCCACGAGCAGTACTTC. Translation: CASSLEGQGTHEQYF. The chain employs TRBV5-1 and TRBJ2-7, with 10 bases that match TRBD1. The CDR3 sequence is 15 residues long. Trimming at V came to 0 bases and at J to 5 bases, leaving 5 bases not matched to a gene. The germline V gene encodes CDR1 SGHRS and CDR2 YFSETQ.

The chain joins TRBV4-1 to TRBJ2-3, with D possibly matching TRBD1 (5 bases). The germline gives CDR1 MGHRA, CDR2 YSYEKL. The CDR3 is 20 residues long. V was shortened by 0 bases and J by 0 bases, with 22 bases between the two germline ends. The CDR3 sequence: CASSQDFSTETDPSTDTQYF. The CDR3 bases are TGCGCCAGCAGCCAAGATTTTTCGACAGAGACAGACCCTAGCACAGATACGCAGTATTTT.

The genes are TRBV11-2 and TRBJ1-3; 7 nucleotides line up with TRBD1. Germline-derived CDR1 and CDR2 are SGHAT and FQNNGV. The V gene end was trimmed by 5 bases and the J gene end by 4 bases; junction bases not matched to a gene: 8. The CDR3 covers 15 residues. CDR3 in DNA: TGTGCCAGCAGCCCGAGACAGGGCGCGGGAAACACCATATATTTT. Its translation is CASSPRQGAGNTIYF.

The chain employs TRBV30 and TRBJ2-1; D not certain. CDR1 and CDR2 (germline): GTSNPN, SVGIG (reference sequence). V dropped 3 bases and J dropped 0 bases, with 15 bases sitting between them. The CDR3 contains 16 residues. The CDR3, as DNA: TGTGCCTGGAGAGACTCCCGTACGGGCTCCTACAATGAGCAGTTCTTC. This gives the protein CAWRDSRTGSYNEQFF.

This chain's CDR3 is CASRRSPGGLVNEQFF. The DNA of the CDR3 is TGTGCCAGCAGGCGTTCGCCGGGGGGCTTAGTCAATGAGCAGTTCTTC. This rearrangement joins TRBV7-3 to TRBJ2-1; TRBD2 might be the D (7 bases). CDR1 is SGHTA, CDR2 FQGTGA, per germline. The V gene lost 6 bases and the J gene lost 6 bases, with 21 bases spanning the gap. The CDR3 consists of 16 residues.

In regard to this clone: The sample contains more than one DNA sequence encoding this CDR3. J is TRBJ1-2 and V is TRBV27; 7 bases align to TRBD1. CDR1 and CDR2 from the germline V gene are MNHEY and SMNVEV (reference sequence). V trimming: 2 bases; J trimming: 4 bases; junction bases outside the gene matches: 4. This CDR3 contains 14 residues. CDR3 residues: CASSLKQGSYGYTF. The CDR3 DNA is TGTGCCAGCAGTTTAAAACAGGGGAGCTATGGCTACACCTTC.

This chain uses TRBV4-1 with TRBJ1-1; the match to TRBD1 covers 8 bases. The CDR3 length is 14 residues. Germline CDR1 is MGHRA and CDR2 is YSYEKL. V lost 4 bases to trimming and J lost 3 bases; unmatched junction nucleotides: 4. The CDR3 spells CASSLGQGDTEAFF. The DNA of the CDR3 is TGCGCCAGCAGCCTCGGACAGGGCGACACTGAAGCTTTCTTT.